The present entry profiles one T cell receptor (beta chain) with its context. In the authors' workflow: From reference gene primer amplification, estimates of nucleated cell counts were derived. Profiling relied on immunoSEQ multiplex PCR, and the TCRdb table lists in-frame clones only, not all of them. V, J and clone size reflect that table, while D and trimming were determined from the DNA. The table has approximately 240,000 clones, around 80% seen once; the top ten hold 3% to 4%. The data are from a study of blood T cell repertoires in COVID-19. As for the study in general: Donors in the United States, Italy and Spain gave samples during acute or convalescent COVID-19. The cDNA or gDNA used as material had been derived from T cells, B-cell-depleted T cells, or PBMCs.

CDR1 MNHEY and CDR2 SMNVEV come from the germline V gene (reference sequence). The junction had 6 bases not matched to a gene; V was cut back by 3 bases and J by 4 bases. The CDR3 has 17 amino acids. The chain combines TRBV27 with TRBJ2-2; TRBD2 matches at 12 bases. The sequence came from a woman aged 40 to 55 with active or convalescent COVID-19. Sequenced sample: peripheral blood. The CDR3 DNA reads TGTGCCAGCAGTTTTGTACCGGGACTAGCGGGCACCGGGGAGCTGTTTTTT. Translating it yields CASSFVPGLAGTGELFF.